A single sample gave rise to the 23 T cell receptor beta chains below, sequenced in a study of T cell responses to AZD1222 COVID-19 vaccine. Some clones are missing from TCRdb's copy, which holds only in-frame ones; the method was immunoSEQ multiplex PCR. This sample has 80,000 to 100,000 clones, with just over 85% found just once. The sample here was peripheral blood, taken 28 days after the second AZD1222 dose. Every receptor here comes from an adult who received the AZD1222 COVID-19 vaccine.

This sequence joins TRBV4-1 and TRBJ2-1; possibly TRBD2 for D (6 bases). Germline assignment: CDR1 MGHRA and CDR2 YSYEKL. The V gene lost 3 bases and the J gene lost 0 bases, with 12 bases spanning the gap. This CDR3 region has 16 residues. The CDR3 here is CASSQAPSDSYNEQFF. The CDR3 region has the DNA TGCGCCAGCAGCCAGGCCCCTAGCGACTCCTACAATGAGCAGTTCTTC.

V usage is TRBV7-9 and J usage is TRBJ2-7, with D possibly TRBD2 on 6 matching bases. CDR3 length: 15 residues. CDR1 and CDR2 from the germline V gene are SEHNR and FQNEAQ (reference sequence). The V and J ends lost 5 bases and 4 bases respectively, with 18 bases between them. In DNA, the CDR3 is TGTGCCAGCAGCCCACACGGGGGAGTCGGGTACGAGCAGTACTTC. Amino acids: CASSPHGGVGYEQYF.

The chain carries TRBV6-5 and TRBJ2-7; D is possibly TRBD1 (6 bases). This CDR3 has 15 residues. Between the trimmed V and J ends, which lost 6 bases and 6 bases, there was a span of 21 bases. In germline, CDR1 is MNHEY, CDR2 SVGAGI. The DNA for the CDR3 is TGTGCCAGCAGACTACCGGGACAAAGGACCGCCGAGCAGTACTTC. Translated, it gives CASRLPGQRTAEQYF.

This chain uses TRBV4-1 with TRBJ2-7; 13 bases map to TRBD2. Looked up from germline, CDR1 is MGHRA and CDR2 is YSYEKL. CDR3 length: 16 amino acids. The ends lost 0 bases at V and 3 bases at J; junction bases unmatched: 2. In DNA, the CDR3 is TGCGCCAGCAGCCAAGAACGGACTAGCGGGAGCTACGAGCAGTACTTC. This encodes CASSQERTSGSYEQYF.

The V and J genes are TRBV19 and TRBJ2-2; 12 nucleotides agree with TRBD2. With V trimmed by 7 bases and J by 5 bases, 8 bases remained unmatched. Looked up from germline, CDR1 is LNHDA and CDR2 is SQIVND (reference sequence). The CDR3 extends over 16 amino acids. CDR3 nucleotide sequence: TGTGCCAGTACGCGGTGGACTAGCGGGGAGACCGGGGAGCTGTTTTTT. Translated, it gives CASTRWTSGETGELFF.

The gene calls are TRBV9 and TRBJ2-1, with 13 bases aligning to TRBD2. The CDR3 is made up of 15 amino acids. CDR1 is SGDLS, CDR2 YYNGEE, per germline. V lost 4 bases to trimming and J lost 10 bases; unmatched junction nucleotides: 8. Written as DNA, the CDR3 is TGTGCCAGCAGCTACGGGACTAGCGGGACCCTCGAGCAGTTCTTC. Translated, it gives CASSYGTSGTLEQFF.

The J gene is TRBJ1-5, the V gene TRBV9; no firm D call. This CDR3 has 13 residues. Germline loops: CDR1 SGDLS, CDR2 YYNGEE. V dropped 3 bases and J dropped 7 bases, with 11 bases sitting between them. DNA for the CDR3: TGTGCCAGCAGCGAGTCCCCAAGCCAGCCCCAGCATTTT. It codes for CASSESPSQPQHF.

This clone was detected only once. The V and J genes are TRBV7-6 and TRBJ2-7; D is tentatively TRBD1 or TRBD2 (5 bases each). The ends were cut back, 5 bases at V and 3 bases at J, with 17 bases in the middle. The CDR3 is made up of 15 amino acids. Germline CDR1 SGHVS, CDR2 FNYEAQ. For the CDR3, the DNA is TGTGCCAGCAGCCTAACCCGAGGGGCCTTCTACGAGCAGTACTTC. Protein: CASSLTRGAFYEQYF.

V usage is TRBV7-9 and J usage is TRBJ2-2; 7 bases agree with TRBD1. The CDR3 spans 16 residues. The V gene end was trimmed by 5 bases and the J gene end by 1 base; junction bases not matched to a gene: 7. Per germline, CDR1 SEHNR and CDR2 FQNEAQ (reference sequence). The CDR3 loop reads CASSPRDSQNTGELFF. The DNA for the CDR3 is TGTGCCAGCAGCCCCCGGGACAGTCAGAACACCGGGGAGCTGTTTTTT.

The chain has TRBV21-1 and TRBJ1-5; TRBD1 was called by the table and not checked on the DNA. TRBV21-1 is shown as a pseudogene. The CDR3 runs to 17 residues. CDR3 protein: CASSKKELGESNQPQHF. CDR3 nucleotide sequence: TGTGCCAGCAGCAAAAAAGAACTGGGCGAGAGCAATCAGCCCCAGCATTTT.

The chain joins TRBV28 to TRBJ1-1; TRBD1 agrees at 7 bases. The CDR3 is 14 residues long. Germline lookup yields CDR1 MDHEN and CDR2 SYDVKM. V trimming: 5 bases; J trimming: 3 bases; junction bases outside the gene matches: 6. The DNA of the CDR3 is TGTGCCAGCAGTCTACCGGGACAGCACACTGAAGCTTTCTTT. This sequence encodes CASSLPGQHTEAFF.

V gene TRBV11-3 combines with J gene TRBJ1-5; the D gene is possibly TRBD1 (5 bases). The CDR3 runs 18 residues. Germline CDR1 SGHNT, CDR2 YENEEA. Trimming took 1 base from V and 0 from J, leaving 16 bases between them. The CDR3 DNA follows: TGTGCCAGCAGCTTAGCAGCCGGGGCAGCATATAGCAATCAGCCCCAGCATTTT. This translates into CASSLAAGAAYSNQPQHF. Drawing the rest from reference TRBV11-3 and TRBJ1-5, the complete variable domain is EAGVVQSPRYKIIEKKQPVAFWCNPISGHNTLYWYLQNLGQGPELLIRYENEEAVDDSQLPKDRFSAERLKGVDSTLKIQPAELGDSAVYLCASSLAAGAAYSNQPQHFGDGTRLSIL.

The rearrangement uses TRBV6-5 and TRBJ2-3; 9 bases agree with TRBD1. V lost 4 bases to trimming and J lost 4 bases; unmatched junction nucleotides: 9. The CDR3 totals 16 residues. Germline assignment: CDR1 MNHEY and CDR2 SVGAGI. This chain's CDR3 is CASSFSTGGRSDTQYF. CDR3 nucleotides: TGTGCCAGCAGTTTTTCGACAGGGGGGCGTTCAGATACGCAGTATTTT.

The J gene is TRBJ2-7, the V gene TRBV29-1; possible D gene TRBD2, 7 bases. CDR1 SQVTM and CDR2 ANQGSEA come from the germline V gene. Trimming removed 0 bases from V and 5 bases from J, with 17 bases in between. The CDR3 covers 15 residues. In nucleotides, the CDR3 is TGCAGCGTTGAAGATCAAACGGGGGGCTACGACGAGCAGTACTTC. Translating it yields CSVEDQTGGYDEQYF.

The rearrangement uses TRBV9 and TRBJ1-1; perhaps TRBD1 as D (5 bases). The CDR3 runs 14 residues. Germline CDR1 is SGDLS and CDR2 is YYNGEE. The V gene lost 1 base and the J gene lost 1 base, with 8 bases spanning the gap. CDR3: CASSVQQENTEAFF. The CDR3 DNA reads TGTGCCAGCAGCGTACAACAGGAGAACACTGAAGCTTTCTTT.

The chain carries TRBV4-1 and TRBJ1-3, with D possibly TRBD1 on 6 matching bases. The CDR3 is 15 amino acids. Germline-derived CDR1 and CDR2 are MGHRA and YSYEKL. V lost 4 bases to trimming and J lost 0 bases, with 10 bases between them. CDR3 sequence reads: CASSLTGFSGNTIYF. The CDR3 bases are TGCGCCAGCAGCCTCACAGGGTTCTCTGGAAACACCATATATTTT.

The gene calls are TRBV11-2 and TRBJ1-2, with TRBD1 identical over 10 bases. V lost 0 bases to trimming and J lost 4 bases; unmatched junction nucleotides: 5. Germline CDR1 reads SGHAT; CDR2 reads FQNNGV. This CDR3 comprises 16 residues. This chain's CDR3 is CASSLDRWDRGYGYTF. DNA for the CDR3: TGTGCCAGCAGCTTAGATCGTTGGGACAGGGGCTATGGCTACACCTTC.

The chain carries TRBV19 and TRBJ1-2; tentative D call: TRBD1 (6 bases). Germline V gene lookup returns CDR1 LNHDA and CDR2 SQIVND (reference sequence). V lost 3 bases and J 5 bases, leaving 19 bases between the germline ends. The CDR3 consists of 16 residues. CDR3 amino acids: CASSIVPSTGAYGYTF. CDR3 nucleotide sequence: TGTGCCAGTAGTATTGTGCCTTCGACAGGAGCGTATGGCTACACCTTC.

The chain uses TRBV10-1 and TRBJ1-3, with D possibly TRBD1 on 5 matching bases. Germline CDR1 is WNHNN and CDR2 is SYGVQD (reference sequence). Trimming left V 4 bases short and J 7 bases short, with 14 bases between. CDR3 length: 14 amino acids. The CDR3 region is CASSGSLEGNTIYF. The CDR3 DNA is TGCGCCAGCAGTGGGTCCCTCGAGGGGAACACCATATATTTT.

This clone is a singleton in its sample. V usage is TRBV28 and J usage is TRBJ1-3, with D uncertain. Trimming pared 8 bases from V and 0 bases from J, leaving 11 bases between. The germline V gene has CDR1 MDHEN and CDR2 SYDVKM. The CDR3 extends over 14 amino acids. CDR3 residues: CASGRTGSGNTIYF. The CDR3 nucleotides are TGTGCCAGCGGAAGAACTGGCTCTGGAAACACCATATATTTT.

The chain couples TRBV5-1 to TRBJ2-3; D unresolved. The V end was cut by 7 bases, the J end by 2 bases, with 11 bases between. The V gene's germline CDR1 is SGHRS and CDR2 YFSETQ. The CDR3 runs 13 residues. The CDR3 DNA sequence: TGCGCCAGCGCAATCAGCTCCACAGATACGCAGTATTTT. Its translation: CASAISSTDTQYF.

The chain carries TRBV12-3 or TRBV12-4 and TRBJ2-5; D gene ambiguous. This CDR3 has 13 residues. Trimming removed 2 bases at V and 0 bases at J, with 4 bases between. CDR3 region: CASSLPYQETQYF. DNA for the CDR3: TGTGCCAGCAGTTTACCCTACCAAGAGACCCAGTACTTC.

V gene TRBV7-3 combines with J gene TRBJ1-1, with D maybe TRBD1 (5 bases). CDR1 SGHTA and CDR2 FQGTGA come from the germline V gene. V lost 5 bases, J lost 4 bases, and 14 bases lay in between. This CDR3 region has 14 residues. The CDR3 loop is CASSVNSGLTEAFF. The CDR3 region has the DNA TGTGCCAGCAGCGTCAACTCGGGACTCACTGAAGCTTTCTTT.